This T cell receptor beta chain was recovered during a study of blood T cells in healthy people across ages. At the level of the study: Every two T cells gave about one barcoded beta molecule via template switching.

The study drew donors from healthy Caucasian individuals in Russia aged roughly 6 to 95. Of note for this clonotype: The antigen remains undetermined.

General observations from the study: In older individuals, TCR beta diversity per million T cells was lower, falling roughly linearly with age. Comparison with aged donors showed that long-lived donors had more naive CD4+ cells and higher diversity.

Then a second PCR, running roughly 7 to 12 cycles, was carried out with a sample-barcoded 5' primer and a J-beta primer mix. TCRdb re-analysed the 5' RACE reads in MiXCR, keeping a single row per CDR3 protein. The repertoire holds 1.5 million to 2 million distinct CDR3 sequences, with 25% to 30% as singletons. Germline loops: CDR1 SGHAT, CDR2 FQNNGV. The CDR3 has 17 residues. Trimming took off 2 bases at V and 7 bases at J, with 20 bases between the two ends. This TCR was sampled from a woman aged 30 to 39 in good health. The genes are TRBV11-2 and TRBJ1-4; D is perhaps TRBD1 (5 bases). The sequencing input was blood. DNA of the CDR3: TGTGCCAGCAGCTTACGCGCGGACTGGGGGATTGGTGAAAAACTGTTTTTT. Translation gives CASSLRADWGIGEKLFF.